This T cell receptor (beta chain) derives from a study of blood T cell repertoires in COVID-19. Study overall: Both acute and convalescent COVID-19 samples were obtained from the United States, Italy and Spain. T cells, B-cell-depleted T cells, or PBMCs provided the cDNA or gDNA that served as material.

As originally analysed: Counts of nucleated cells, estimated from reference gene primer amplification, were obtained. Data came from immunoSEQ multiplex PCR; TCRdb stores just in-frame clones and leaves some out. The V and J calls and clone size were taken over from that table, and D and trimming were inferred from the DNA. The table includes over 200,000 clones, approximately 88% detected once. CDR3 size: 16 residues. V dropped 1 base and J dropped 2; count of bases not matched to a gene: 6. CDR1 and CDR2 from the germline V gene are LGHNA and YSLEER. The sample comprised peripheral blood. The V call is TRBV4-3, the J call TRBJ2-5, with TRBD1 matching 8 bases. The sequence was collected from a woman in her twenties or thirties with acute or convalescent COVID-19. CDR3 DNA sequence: TGCGCCAGCAGCCAAGGGGACAGGATAACGCAAGAGACCCAGTACTTC. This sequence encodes CASSQGDRITQETQYF.